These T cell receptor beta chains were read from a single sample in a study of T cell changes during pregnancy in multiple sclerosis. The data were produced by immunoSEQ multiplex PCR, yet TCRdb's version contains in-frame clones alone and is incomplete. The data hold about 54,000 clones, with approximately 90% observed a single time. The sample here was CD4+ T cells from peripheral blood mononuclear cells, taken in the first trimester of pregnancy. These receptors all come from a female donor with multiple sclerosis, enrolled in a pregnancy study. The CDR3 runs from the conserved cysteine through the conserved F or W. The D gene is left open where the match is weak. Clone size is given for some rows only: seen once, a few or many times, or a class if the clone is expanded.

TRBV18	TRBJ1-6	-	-	CASSRRTENSPLHF	TGTGCCAGCTCACGCCGGACTGAGAATTCACCCCTCCACTTT
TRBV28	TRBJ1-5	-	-	CASSSTWAGRDQPQHF	TGTGCCAGCAGTTCTACCTGGGCAGGGAGGGACCAGCCCCAGCATTTT
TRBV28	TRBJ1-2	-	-	CASSLSTENYGYTF	TGTGCCAGCAGTTTATCTACAGAGAACTATGGCTACACCTTC
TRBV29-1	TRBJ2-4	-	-	CSVEDPDRAKNIQYF	TGCAGCGTTGAAGATCCGGACAGAGCCAAAAACATTCAGTACTTC
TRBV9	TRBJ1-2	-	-	CASSVEEGPYGYTF	TGTGCCAGCAGCGTAGAGGAGGGACCCTATGGCTACACCTTC
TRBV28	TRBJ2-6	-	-	CASSVRLRSGANVLTF	TGTGCCAGCAGTGTCAGGCTTCGCTCTGGGGCCAACGTCCTGACTTTC
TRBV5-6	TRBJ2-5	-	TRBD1	CASSSLDRVAETQYF	TGTGCCAGCAGCTCCTTGGACAGGGTTGCGGAGACCCAGTACTTC
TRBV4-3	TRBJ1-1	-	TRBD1	CASSPAGAGGTTEAFF	TGCGCCAGCAGCCCCGCCGGGGCAGGGGGAACCACTGAAGCTTTCTTT
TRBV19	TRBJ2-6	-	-	CASSHRTDPAANVLTF	TGTGCCAGTAGCCATCGGACAGACCCCGCGGCCAACGTCCTGACTTTC
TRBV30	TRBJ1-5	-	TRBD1	CAWSVGQGSNQPQHF	TGTGCCTGGAGTGTAGGACAGGGGAGCAATCAGCCCCAGCATTTT
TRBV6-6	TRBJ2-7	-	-	CASSYGGSYEQYF	TGTGCCAGCAGTTACGGAGGCTCCTACGAGCAGTACTTC
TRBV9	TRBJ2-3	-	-	CASTSGGATDTQYF	TGTGCCAGCACGTCCGGGGGAGCCACAGATACGCAGTATTTT
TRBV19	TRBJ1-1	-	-	CATLSWGDTEAFF	TGTGCCACACTAAGTTGGGGGGACACTGAAGCTTTCTTT
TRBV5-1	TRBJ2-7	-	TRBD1	CASSLPRTGSYEQYF	TGCGCCAGCAGCTTGCCCCGGACAGGCAGCTACGAGCAGTACTTC
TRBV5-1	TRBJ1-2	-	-	CASSLALGSYGYTF	TGCGCCAGCAGCTTGGCCCTAGGCAGCTATGGCTACACCTTC
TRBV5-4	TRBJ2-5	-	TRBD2	CASSLTSGSRETQYF	TGTGCCAGCAGCTTGACTAGCGGGAGTCGAGAGACCCAGTACTTC
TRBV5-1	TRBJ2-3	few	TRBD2	CASSLGTSGMIGDTQYF	TGCGCCAGCAGCTTGGGGACTAGCGGGATGATTGGGGATACGCAGTATTTT
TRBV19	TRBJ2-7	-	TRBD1	CASSRDRSYEQYF	TGTGCCAGTAGCCGGGACAGGTCCTACGAGCAGTACTTC
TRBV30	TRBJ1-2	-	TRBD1	CAWDHPGTGDGYTF	TGTGCCTGGGACCACCCCGGGACAGGGGATGGCTACACCTTC
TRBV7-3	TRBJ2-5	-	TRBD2	CASSLGLAGGETQYF	TGTGCCAGCAGCTTGGGGCTAGCGGGAGGGGAGACCCAGTACTTC
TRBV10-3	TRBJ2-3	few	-	CAIGVADSISTDTQYF	TGTGCCATCGGGGTAGCGGATTCGATAAGCACAGATACGCAGTATTTT
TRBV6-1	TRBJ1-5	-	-	CASSSRDINQPQHF	TGTGCCAGCAGCTCTCGGGACATTAATCAGCCCCAGCATTTT
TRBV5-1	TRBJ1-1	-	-	CASSLVGGLNTEAFF	TGCGCCAGCAGCTTGGTGGGGGGGTTGAACACTGAAGCTTTCTTT
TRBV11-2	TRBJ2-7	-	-	CASSTTDYEQYF	TGTGCCAGCAGCACGACAGACTACGAGCAGTACTTC